This TCR beta chain is drawn from a study of identical twins. Study outcomes and limitations: Zero-insertion findings could be partly confounded by invariant cells (MAIT and iNKT cells). Conclusions rested on cross-sectional statistics rather than following the same donors.

Every donor was a healthy Caucasian. With 4 bases removed from V and 11 bases from J, the gap between germline ends came to 13 bases. This CDR3 comprises 11 residues. CDR1 is DFQATT and CDR2 is SNEGSKA in the germline V gene (reference sequence). Addition of a universal primer site occurred through template switching, and cDNA carried unique molecular identifiers. TCRdb fed the 5' RACE reads into MiXCR, producing one record per CDR3 protein. Of about 660,000 distinct CDR3 sequences listed, around 8.6% are singletons. As regards this clonotype: Antigen unknown.

The same sample was also used in a study of yellow fever vaccine responses in identical twins.

This sequence was found in a woman between 18 and 29 years old in good health. The chain links TRBV20-1 to TRBJ2-3; D ambiguous. Specimen: PBMCs. The CDR3 bases are TGCAGTGCTACGGTTGCTCCCGAGCAGTATTTT. Amino acids: CSATVAPEQYF.